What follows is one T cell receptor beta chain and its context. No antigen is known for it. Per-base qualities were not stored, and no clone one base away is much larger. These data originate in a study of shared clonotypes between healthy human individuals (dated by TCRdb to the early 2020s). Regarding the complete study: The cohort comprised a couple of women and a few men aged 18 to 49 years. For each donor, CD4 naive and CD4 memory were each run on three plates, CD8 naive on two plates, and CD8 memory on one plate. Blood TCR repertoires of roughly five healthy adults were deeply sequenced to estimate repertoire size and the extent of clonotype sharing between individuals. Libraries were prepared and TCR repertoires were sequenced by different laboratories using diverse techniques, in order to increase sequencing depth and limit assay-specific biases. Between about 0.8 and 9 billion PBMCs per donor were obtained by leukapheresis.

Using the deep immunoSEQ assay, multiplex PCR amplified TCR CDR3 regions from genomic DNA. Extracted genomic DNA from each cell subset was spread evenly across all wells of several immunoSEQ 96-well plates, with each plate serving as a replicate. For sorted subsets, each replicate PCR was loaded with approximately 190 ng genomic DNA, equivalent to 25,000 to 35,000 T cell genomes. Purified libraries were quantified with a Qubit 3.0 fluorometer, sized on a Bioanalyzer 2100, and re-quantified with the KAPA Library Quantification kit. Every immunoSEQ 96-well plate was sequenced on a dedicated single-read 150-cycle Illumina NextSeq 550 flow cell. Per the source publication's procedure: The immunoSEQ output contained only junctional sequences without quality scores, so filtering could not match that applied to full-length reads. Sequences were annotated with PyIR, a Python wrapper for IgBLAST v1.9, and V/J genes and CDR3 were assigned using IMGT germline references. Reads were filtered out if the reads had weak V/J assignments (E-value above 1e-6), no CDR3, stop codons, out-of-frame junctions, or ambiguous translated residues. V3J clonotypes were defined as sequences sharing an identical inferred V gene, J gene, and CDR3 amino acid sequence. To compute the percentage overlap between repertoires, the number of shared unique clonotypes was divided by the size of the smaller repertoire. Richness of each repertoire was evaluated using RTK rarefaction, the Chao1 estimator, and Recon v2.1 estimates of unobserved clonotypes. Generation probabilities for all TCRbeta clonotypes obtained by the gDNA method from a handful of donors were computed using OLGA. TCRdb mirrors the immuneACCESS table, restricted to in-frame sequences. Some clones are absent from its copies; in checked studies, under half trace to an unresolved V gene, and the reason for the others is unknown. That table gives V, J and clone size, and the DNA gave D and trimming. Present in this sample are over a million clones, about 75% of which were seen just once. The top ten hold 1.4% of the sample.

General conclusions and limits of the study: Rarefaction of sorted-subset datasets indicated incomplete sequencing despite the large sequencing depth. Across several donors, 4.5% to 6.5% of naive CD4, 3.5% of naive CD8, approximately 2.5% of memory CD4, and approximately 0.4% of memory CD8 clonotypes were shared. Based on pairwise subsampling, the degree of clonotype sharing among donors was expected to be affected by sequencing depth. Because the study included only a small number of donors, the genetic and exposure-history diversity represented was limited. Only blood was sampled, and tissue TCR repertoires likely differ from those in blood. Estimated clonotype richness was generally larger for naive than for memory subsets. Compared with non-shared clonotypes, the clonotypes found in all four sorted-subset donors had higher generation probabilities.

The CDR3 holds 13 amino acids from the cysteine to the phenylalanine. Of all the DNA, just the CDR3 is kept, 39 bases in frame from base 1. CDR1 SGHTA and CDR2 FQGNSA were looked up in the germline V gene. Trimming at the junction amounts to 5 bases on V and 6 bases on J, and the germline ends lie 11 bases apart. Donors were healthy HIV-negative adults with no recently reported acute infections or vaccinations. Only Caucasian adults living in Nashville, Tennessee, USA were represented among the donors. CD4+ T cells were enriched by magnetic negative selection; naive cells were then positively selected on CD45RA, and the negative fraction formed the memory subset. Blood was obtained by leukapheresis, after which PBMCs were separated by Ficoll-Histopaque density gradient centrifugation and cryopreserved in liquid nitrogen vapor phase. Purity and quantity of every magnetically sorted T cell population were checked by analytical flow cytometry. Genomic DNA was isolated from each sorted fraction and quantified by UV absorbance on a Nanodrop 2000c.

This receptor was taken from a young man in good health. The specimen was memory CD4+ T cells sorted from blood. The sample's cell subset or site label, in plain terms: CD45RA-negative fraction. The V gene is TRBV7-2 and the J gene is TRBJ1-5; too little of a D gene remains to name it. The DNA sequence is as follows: TGTGCCAGCAGCGTCGGTTTATCTCAGCCCCAGCATTTT. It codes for CASSVGLSQPQHF.